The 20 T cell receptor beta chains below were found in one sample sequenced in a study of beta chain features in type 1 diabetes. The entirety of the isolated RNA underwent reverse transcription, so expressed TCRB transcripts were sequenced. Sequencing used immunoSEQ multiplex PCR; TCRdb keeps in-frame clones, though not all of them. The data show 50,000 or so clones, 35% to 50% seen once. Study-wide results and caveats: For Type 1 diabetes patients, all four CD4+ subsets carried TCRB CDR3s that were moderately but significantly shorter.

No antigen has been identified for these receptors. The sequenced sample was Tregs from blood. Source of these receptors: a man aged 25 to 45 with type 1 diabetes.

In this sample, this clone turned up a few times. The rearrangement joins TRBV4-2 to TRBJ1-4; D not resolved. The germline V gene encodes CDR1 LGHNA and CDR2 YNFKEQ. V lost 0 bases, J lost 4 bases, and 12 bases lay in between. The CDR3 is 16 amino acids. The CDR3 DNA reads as TGTGCCAGCAGCCAAGACCAATGGGCCTTTAATGAAAAACTGTTTTTT. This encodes CASSQDQWAFNEKLFF.

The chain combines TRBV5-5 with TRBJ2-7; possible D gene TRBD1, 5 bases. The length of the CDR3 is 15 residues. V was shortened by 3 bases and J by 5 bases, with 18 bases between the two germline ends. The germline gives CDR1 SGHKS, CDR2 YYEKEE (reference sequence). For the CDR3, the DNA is TGTGCCAGCAGCTCCTTCAGGGATTTAAGGGACGAGCAGTACTTC. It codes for CASSSFRDLRDEQYF.

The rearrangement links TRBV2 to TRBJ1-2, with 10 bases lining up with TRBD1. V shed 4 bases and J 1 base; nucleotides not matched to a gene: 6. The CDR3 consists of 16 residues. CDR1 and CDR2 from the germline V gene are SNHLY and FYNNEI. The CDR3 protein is CASSGGTGDRNYGYTF. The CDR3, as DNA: TGTGCCAGCAGTGGAGGGACAGGGGACCGTAACTATGGCTACACCTTC. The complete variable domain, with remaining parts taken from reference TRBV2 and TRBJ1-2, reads EPEVTQTPSHQVTQMGQEVILRCVPISNHLYFYWYRQILGQKVEFLVSFYNNEISEKSEIFDDQFSVERPDGSNFTLKIRSTKLEDSAMYFCASSGGTGDRNYGYTFGSGTRLTVV.

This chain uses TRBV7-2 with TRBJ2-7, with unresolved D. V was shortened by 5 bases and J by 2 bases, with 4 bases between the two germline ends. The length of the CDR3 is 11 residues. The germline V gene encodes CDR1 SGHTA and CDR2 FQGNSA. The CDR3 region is CASSPAYEQYF. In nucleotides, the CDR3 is TGTGCCAGCAGCCCCGCCTACGAGCAGTACTTC.

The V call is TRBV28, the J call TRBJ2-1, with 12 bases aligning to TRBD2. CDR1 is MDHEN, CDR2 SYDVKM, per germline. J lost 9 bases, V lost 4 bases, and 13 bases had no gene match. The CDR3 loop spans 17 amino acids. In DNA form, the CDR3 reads TGTGCCAGCAGTTCGCCGACTAGCGGGAGTAGAATCGGTGAGCAGTTCTTC. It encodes CASSSPTSGSRIGEQFF.

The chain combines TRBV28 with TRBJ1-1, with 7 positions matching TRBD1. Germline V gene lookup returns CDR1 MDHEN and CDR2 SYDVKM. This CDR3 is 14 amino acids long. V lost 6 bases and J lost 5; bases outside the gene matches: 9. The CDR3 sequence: CASRPGQTATEAFF. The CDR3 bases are TGTGCCAGCAGGCCGGGACAGACCGCGACTGAAGCTTTCTTT.

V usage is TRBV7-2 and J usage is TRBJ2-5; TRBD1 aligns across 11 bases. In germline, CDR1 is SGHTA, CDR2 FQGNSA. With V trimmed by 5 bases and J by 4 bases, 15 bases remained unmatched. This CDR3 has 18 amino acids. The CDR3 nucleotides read TGTGCCAGCAGCCCCCCGAAGTCCGGGACAGGGGGGAGAGAGACCCAGTACTTC. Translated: CASSPPKSGTGGRETQYF.

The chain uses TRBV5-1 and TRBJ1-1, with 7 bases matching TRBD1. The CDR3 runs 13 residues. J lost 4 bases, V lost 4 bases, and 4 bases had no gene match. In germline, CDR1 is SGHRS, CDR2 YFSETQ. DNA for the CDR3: TGCGCCAGCAGCAAGGGGGCGTCCACTGAAGCTTTCTTT. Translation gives CASSKGASTEAFF.

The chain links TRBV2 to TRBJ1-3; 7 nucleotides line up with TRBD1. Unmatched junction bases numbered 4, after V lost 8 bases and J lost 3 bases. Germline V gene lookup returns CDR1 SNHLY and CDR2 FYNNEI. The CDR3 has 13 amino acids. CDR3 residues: CASPDRDGNTIYF. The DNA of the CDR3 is TGTGCCAGCCCCGACAGGGATGGAAACACCATATATTTT.

The CDR3 DNA reads TGTGCCAGCAGCTTTATCCTAGCGGCCTACAATGAGCAGTTCTTC. The encoded protein is CASSFILAAYNEQFF. The genes are TRBV7-9 and TRBJ2-1, with 7 bases matching TRBD2. J gave up 2 bases and V 3 bases, and 4 bases lay outside the gene matches. CDR3 size: 15 residues. The V gene's germline CDR1 is SEHNR and CDR2 FQNEAQ (reference sequence).

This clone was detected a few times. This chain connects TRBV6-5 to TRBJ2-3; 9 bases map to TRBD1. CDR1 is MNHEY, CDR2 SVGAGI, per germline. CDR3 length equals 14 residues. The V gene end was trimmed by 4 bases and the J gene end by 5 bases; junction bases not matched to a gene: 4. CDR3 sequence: CASSFRQGVDTQYF. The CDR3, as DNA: TGTGCCAGCAGTTTTAGACAGGGGGTAGATACGCAGTATTTT.

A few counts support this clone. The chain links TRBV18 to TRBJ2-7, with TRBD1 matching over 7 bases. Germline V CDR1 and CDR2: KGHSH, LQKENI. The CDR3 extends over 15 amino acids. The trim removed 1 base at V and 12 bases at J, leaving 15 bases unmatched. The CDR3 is CASSPRDEGAVSVYF. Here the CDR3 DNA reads TGTGCCAGCTCACCACGCGACGAGGGGGCGGTGTCGGTGTACTTC. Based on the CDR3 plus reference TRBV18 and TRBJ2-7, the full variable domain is NAGVMQNPRHLVRRRGQEARLRCSPMKGHSHVYWYRQLPEEGLKFMVYLQKENIIDESGMPKERFSAEFPKEGPSILRIQQVVRGDSAAYFCASSPRDEGAVSVYFGPGTRLTVT.

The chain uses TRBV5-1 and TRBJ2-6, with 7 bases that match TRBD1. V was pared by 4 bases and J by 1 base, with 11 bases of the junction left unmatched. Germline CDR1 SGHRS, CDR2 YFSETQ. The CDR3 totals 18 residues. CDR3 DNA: TGCGCCAGCAGCGACGGGACAGTTACGGGATCTGGGGCCAACGTCCTGACTTTC. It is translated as CASSDGTVTGSGANVLTF.

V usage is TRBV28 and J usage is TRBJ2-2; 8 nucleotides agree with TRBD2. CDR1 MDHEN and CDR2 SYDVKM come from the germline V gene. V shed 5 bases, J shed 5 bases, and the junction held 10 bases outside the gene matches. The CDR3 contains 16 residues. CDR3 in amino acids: CASSGVSGRNTGELFF. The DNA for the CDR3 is TGTGCCAGCAGTGGGGTCAGCGGGAGAAATACCGGGGAGCTGTTTTTT.

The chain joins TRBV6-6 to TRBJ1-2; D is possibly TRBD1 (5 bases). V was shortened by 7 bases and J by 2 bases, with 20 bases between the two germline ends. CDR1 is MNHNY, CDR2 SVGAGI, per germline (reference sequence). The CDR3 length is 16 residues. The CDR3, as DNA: TGTGCCAGCAAAAGGGGCCCCGACGGGGGGAACTATGGCTACACCTTC. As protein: CASKRGPDGGNYGYTF.

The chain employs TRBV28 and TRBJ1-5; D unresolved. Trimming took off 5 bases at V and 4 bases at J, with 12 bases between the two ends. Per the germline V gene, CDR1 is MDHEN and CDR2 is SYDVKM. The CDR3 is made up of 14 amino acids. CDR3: CASSQPGRNQPQHF. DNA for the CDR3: TGTGCCAGCAGTCAGCCGGGTCGAAATCAGCCCCAGCATTTT.

CDR3 amino acids: CASSQDGQPYNSPLHF. CDR3 in DNA: TGCGCCAGCAGCCAAGACGGACAGCCCTATAATTCACCCCTCCACTTT. The chain links TRBV4-3 to TRBJ1-6; maybe TRBD1 (6 bases). This CDR3 contains 16 residues. V lost 0 bases and J lost 2, with 8 bases in between. Per germline, CDR1 LGHNA and CDR2 YSLEER.

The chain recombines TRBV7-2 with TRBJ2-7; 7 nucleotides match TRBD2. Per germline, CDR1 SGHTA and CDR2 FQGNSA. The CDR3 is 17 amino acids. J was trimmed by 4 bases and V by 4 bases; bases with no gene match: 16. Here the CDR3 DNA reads TGTGCCAGCAGCTCCAGCGGGGTGAGTCCGAGGGCTTACGAGCAGTACTTC. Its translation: CASSSSGVSPRAYEQYF.

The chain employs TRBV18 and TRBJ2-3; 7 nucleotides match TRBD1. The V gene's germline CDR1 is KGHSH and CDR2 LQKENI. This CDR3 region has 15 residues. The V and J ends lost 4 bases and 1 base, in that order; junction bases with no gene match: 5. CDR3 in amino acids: CASSLYRGGTDTQYF. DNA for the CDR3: TGTGCCAGCTCACTTTACAGGGGAGGCACAGATACGCAGTATTTT.

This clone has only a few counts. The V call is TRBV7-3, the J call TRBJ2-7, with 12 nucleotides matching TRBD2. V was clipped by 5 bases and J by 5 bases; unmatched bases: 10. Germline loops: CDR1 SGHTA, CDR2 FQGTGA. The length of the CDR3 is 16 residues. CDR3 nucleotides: TGTGCCAGCAGCCCGGAGACTAGCGGGAGAACCCACGAGCAGTACTTC. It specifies CASSPETSGRTHEQYF.